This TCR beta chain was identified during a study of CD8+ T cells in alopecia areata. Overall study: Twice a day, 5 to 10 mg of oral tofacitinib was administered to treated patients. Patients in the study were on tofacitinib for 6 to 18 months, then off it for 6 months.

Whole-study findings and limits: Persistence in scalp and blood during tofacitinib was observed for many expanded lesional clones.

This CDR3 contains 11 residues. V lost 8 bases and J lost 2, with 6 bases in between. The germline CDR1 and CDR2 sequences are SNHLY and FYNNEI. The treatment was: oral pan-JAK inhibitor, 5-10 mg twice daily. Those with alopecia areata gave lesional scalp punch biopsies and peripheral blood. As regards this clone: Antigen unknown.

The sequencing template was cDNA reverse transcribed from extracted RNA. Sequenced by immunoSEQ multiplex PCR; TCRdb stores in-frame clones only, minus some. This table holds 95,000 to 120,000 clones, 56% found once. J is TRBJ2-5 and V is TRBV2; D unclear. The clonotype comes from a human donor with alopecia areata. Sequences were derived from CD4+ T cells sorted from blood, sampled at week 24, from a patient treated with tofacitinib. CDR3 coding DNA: TGTGCCAGCGCACAACAAGAGACCCAGTACTTC. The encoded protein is CASAQQETQYF.